This record concerns one T cell receptor beta chain sequence. What it binds is not known. This sample stems from a study of shared clonotypes between healthy human individuals. Study details: There were three CD4 naive, three CD4 memory, two CD8 naive and one CD8 memory plates per donor. Overall study results and limits: A handful of donors had around 5% of their naive CD4 clonotypes in common. Clonotype sharing among donors likely depends on sequencing depth. Limited genetic and exposure-history diversity came from having few donors.

V lost 3 bases, J lost 1 base, and 4 bases stayed unmatched. There are 15 residues in the CDR3. Germline CDR1 and CDR2: SEHNR and FQNEAQ (reference sequence). Method: immunoSEQ multiplex PCR; TCRdb's copy keeps in-frame clones and lacks some. The sample yields approximately 1.5 million clones, 98% seen once. The chain links TRBV7-9 to TRBJ2-7, with 9 bases aligning to TRBD2. Sequences were obtained from naive CD4+ T cells sorted from blood. Described subset: CD45RA+ positively selected. The TCR sequence derives from a man aged 30 to 45 in good health. The CDR3 nucleotides are TGTGCCAGCAGCTTTCCCCTAGCGGGATCCTACGAGCAGTACTTC. As protein: CASSFPLAGSYEQYF. Supplemented by reference TRBV7-9 and TRBJ2-7, the full variable domain reads DTGVSQNPRHKITKRGQNVTFRCDPISEHNRLYWYRQTLGQGPEFLTYFQNEAQLEKSRLLSDRFSAERPKGSFSTLEIQRTEQGDSAMYLCASSFPLAGSYEQYFGPGTRLTVT.